The 17 T cell receptor beta chains presented below share a single source sample, sequenced in a study of OX40 agonist ivuxolimab in advanced cancers. Only in-frame clones appear in the TCRdb table, and some are missing; sequencing was by immunoSEQ multiplex PCR. This table has around 60,000 clones, 75% to 90% appearing once. The sequenced sample was CD4+ or CD8+ T cells sorted from blood, obtained in a trial of the OX40 agonist ivuxolimab. The receptors originated from an adult with an advanced solid tumor such as melanoma, head and neck, liver or kidney cancer.

This CDR3 is CASSSSGATLNEQFF. The CDR3 nucleotides read TGCGCCAGCAGTTCTAGCGGGGCTACGTTAAATGAGCAGTTCTTC. The V call is TRBV10-1, the J call TRBJ2-1; 9 nucleotides line up with TRBD2. V lost 5 bases to trimming and J lost 7 bases; unmatched junction nucleotides: 9. CDR3 length equals 15 residues. Germline V gene lookup returns CDR1 WNHNN and CDR2 SYGVQD (reference sequence).

The rearrangement uses TRBV5-1 and TRBJ2-7, with 12 positions matching TRBD2. Germline lookup yields CDR1 SGHRS and CDR2 YFSETQ. V lost 4 bases to trimming and J lost 6 bases; unmatched junction nucleotides: 11. The length of the CDR3 is 16 residues. In DNA, the CDR3 is TGCGCCAGCAGCGGGTGGACTAGCGGGACAAGTCGCGAGCAGTACTTC. It encodes CASSGWTSGTSREQYF.

V gene TRBV19 combines with J gene TRBJ2-1; TRBD1 matches 7 bases. CDR3 length: 16 residues. V dropped 7 bases and J dropped 2; count of bases not matched to a gene: 11. Germline V lookup: CDR1 LNHDA, CDR2 SQIVND (reference sequence). The CDR3, as DNA: TGTGCCAGTACCTCCTTAACAGGGGCGGCCTACAATGAGCAGTTCTTC. It is translated as CASTSLTGAAYNEQFF. The whole variable domain, filled in from reference TRBV19 and TRBJ2-1, reads DGGITQSPKYLFRKEGQNVTLSCEQNLNHDAMYWYRQDPGQGLRLIYYSQIVNDFQKGDIAEGYSVSREKKESFPLTVTSAQKNPTAFYLCASTSLTGAAYNEQFFGPGTRLTVL.

This chain joins TRBV19 and TRBJ1-2; D is undetermined. The germline V gene has CDR1 LNHDA and CDR2 SQIVND (reference sequence). Trimming pared 7 bases from V and 4 bases from J, leaving 10 bases between. The CDR3 is made up of 12 amino acids. For the CDR3, the DNA is TGTGCCAGTATGGAGAGGGTCTATGGCTACACCTTC. As protein: CASMERVYGYTF. The whole variable domain, remainder taken from reference TRBV19 and TRBJ1-2, is DGGITQSPKYLFRKEGQNVTLSCEQNLNHDAMYWYRQDPGQGLRLIYYSQIVNDFQKGDIAEGYSVSREKKESFPLTVTSAQKNPTAFYLCASMERVYGYTFGSGTRLTVV.

The V and J genes are TRBV18 and TRBJ2-3, with 7 bases that match TRBD1. The CDR3 covers 14 residues. The V gene end was trimmed by 5 bases and the J gene end by 6 bases; junction bases not matched to a gene: 8. Germline assignment: CDR1 KGHSH and CDR2 LQKENI. As DNA, the CDR3 is TGTGCCAGCTCAACCAGAGACAGGGACGATACGCAGTATTTT. Protein: CASSTRDRDDTQYF.

The chain employs TRBV7-9 and TRBJ2-1, with D possibly TRBD1 on 6 matching bases. This CDR3 contains 13 residues. Germline CDR1 and CDR2: SEHNR and FQNEAQ (reference sequence). Trimming cost V 6 bases and J 3 bases, with 9 bases left between them. CDR3 coding DNA: TGTGCCAGCAGTCGGGACATCTACAATGAGCAGTTCTTC. This translates into CASSRDIYNEQFF.

The gene calls are TRBV7-8 and TRBJ2-2; 12 bases fit TRBD2. From germline, CDR1 is SGHVS and CDR2 FQNEAQ. Germline trimming cut 7 bases from V and 6 bases from J; bases unmatched to any gene: 12. The CDR3 consists of 17 residues. This chain's CDR3 is CASTSPTSGSGSGELFF. The CDR3 bases are TGTGCCAGCACCTCCCCGACTAGCGGGAGTGGTTCCGGGGAGCTGTTTTTT.

The chain employs TRBV28 and TRBJ2-7; possible D gene TRBD2, 5 bases. This CDR3 comprises 15 residues. CDR1 and CDR2 (germline): MDHEN, SYDVKM. Trimming stripped 3 bases from V and 0 bases from J, with 12 bases between. The CDR3 DNA sequence: TGTGCCAGCAGTTTCTTCAGACTAAGCTCCTACGAGCAGTACTTC. Translating gives CASSFFRLSSYEQYF.

This rearrangement joins TRBV19 to TRBJ1-1, with D maybe TRBD1 (6 bases). From germline, CDR1 is LNHDA and CDR2 SQIVND (reference sequence). CDR3 length equals 15 residues. Trimming removed 7 bases at V and 2 bases at J, with 17 bases between. The chain's CDR3 is CASKAYGGRNTEAFF. As DNA, the CDR3 is TGTGCCAGTAAAGCCTACGGGGGCCGAAACACTGAAGCTTTCTTT.

This chain uses TRBV5-4 with TRBJ2-7; 9 bases are a match to TRBD1. With 0 bases clipped from V and 6 bases from J, the junction kept 4 bases outside the gene matches. The CDR3 runs to 14 residues. CDR1 SGHNT and CDR2 YYREEE come from the germline V gene (reference sequence). This CDR3 reads CASSLVQGAGEQYF. The CDR3 nucleotides are TGTGCCAGCAGCTTGGTACAGGGGGCCGGCGAGCAGTACTTC.

This clone was recorded a few times. The sample carries other DNA sequences with the same CDR3. The chain uses TRBV18 and TRBJ2-7, with a possible D match to TRBD2 (6 bases). The CDR3 covers 13 residues. Germline CDR1 KGHSH, CDR2 LQKENI. Deletions cut 3 bases from V and 3 bases from J, with 9 bases between. CDR3 sequence: CASSPRTNYEQYF. The DNA for the CDR3 is TGTGCCAGCTCACCGCGGACTAACTACGAGCAGTACTTC.

The chain links TRBV7-3 to TRBJ2-7, with TRBD1 as a possible D gene (6 bases). The germline V and J ends were trimmed by 5 bases and 1 base, with 21 bases remaining between them. The CDR3 covers 17 residues. CDR1 is SGHTA and CDR2 is FQGTGA in the germline V gene. The CDR3 here is CASSAPREQGRSYEQYF. The CDR3 coding sequence is TGTGCCAGCAGCGCACCGAGGGAGCAGGGGCGATCCTACGAGCAGTACTTC.

This sequence joins TRBV7-9 and TRBJ1-3, with D uncertain. V was clipped by 5 bases and J by 5 bases, with 10 bases between them. The CDR3 has 13 amino acids. Germline assignment: CDR1 SEHNR and CDR2 FQNEAQ (reference sequence). The CDR3 protein is CASSLNTRNTIYF. The CDR3 DNA sequence: TGTGCCAGCAGCCTAAACACACGAAACACCATATATTTT. Combining the CDR3 with reference TRBV7-9 and TRBJ1-3 gives the whole variable domain DTGVSQNPRHKITKRGQNVTFRCDPISEHNRLYWYRQTLGQGPEFLTYFQNEAQLEKSRLLSDRFSAERPKGSFSTLEIQRTEQGDSAMYLCASSLNTRNTIYFGEGSWLTVV.

V and J are TRBV11-2 and TRBJ2-1; TRBD2 is a possible D gene (6 bases). Germline loops: CDR1 SGHAT, CDR2 FQNNGV. Trimming stripped 4 bases from V and 1 base from J, with 11 bases between. The CDR3 extends over 15 amino acids. The CDR3 DNA reads TGTGCCAGCAGCTGGGGGGTACTATCCTACAATGAGCAGTTCTTC. It specifies CASSWGVLSYNEQFF.

The V call is TRBV5-4, the J call TRBJ2-5, with 8 bases matching TRBD2. The CDR3 sequence is 18 residues long. Germline V gene lookup returns CDR1 SGHNT and CDR2 YYREEE (reference sequence). J was trimmed by 2 bases and V by 0 bases; bases with no gene match: 12. The CDR3 loop is CASSLVVTSAHQQETQYF. CDR3 DNA sequence: TGTGCCAGCAGCTTGGTCGTGACTAGCGCACACCAGCAAGAGACCCAGTACTTC.

The chain is built from TRBV28 and TRBJ1-5; D might be TRBD1 (5 bases). The germline CDR1 and CDR2 sequences are MDHEN and SYDVKM. The germline V and J ends were trimmed by 5 bases and 7 bases, with 15 bases remaining between them. The CDR3 totals 14 residues. DNA for the CDR3: TGTGCCAGCAGTACACAGGATTTTAAACAGCCCCAGCATTTT. Amino acids: CASSTQDFKQPQHF.

V is TRBV2 and J is TRBJ2-3; 9 bases match TRBD1. CDR1 is SNHLY, CDR2 FYNNEI, per germline. The J segment lost 2 bases and the V segment lost 9 bases, leaving 6 bases of the junction unmatched. The length of the CDR3 is 14 residues. CDR3 region: CASDRGVNTDTQYF. CDR3 nucleotides: TGTGCCAGTGACAGGGGGGTTAACACAGATACGCAGTATTTT.